This TCR beta chain was obtained from a study of T-cell memory formation after mild COVID-19. Whole-study results and caveats: CD4+ bias marked clones expanding day 15 to 37, unlike balanced contracting clones.

After 5'RACE with constant-segment primers, TCR alpha and TCR beta cDNA libraries carrying sample barcodes and UMIs were obtained. MiXCR, applied by TCRdb to the 5' RACE reads, yields one record per CDR3 protein. The sample contains fewer than 250,000 distinct CDR3 sequences, approximately 15% of which appear only once. Trimming left V 0 bases short and J 0 bases short, with 13 bases between. The CDR3 extends over 17 amino acids. The germline gives CDR1 MNHEY, CDR2 SVGAGI. This clonotype was recorded at least ten times. Its antigen is unidentified. The chain recombines TRBV6-5 with TRBJ2-3; D may be TRBD2 (6 bases). The receptor was derived from an adult woman who had mild COVID-19 (a few samples of this study predate the infection). Cell type and time point are not known. The sequencing input was PBMCs or a T cell subset sorted from them (not recorded which). CDR3 in DNA: TGTGCCAGCAGTTACTCGGAGGTGCGGGGTAGCACAGATACGCAGTATTTT. Translation gives CASSYSEVRGSTDTQYF.